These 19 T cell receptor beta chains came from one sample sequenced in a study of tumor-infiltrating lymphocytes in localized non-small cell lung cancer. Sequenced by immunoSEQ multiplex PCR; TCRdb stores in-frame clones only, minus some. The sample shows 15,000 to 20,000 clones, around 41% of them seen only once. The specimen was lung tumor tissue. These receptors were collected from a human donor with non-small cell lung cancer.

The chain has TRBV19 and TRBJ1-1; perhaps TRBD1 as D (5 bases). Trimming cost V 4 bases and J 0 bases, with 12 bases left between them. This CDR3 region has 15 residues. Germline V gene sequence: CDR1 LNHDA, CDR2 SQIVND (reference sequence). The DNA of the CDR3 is TGTGCCAGTAGTAAGACAGATATAATGAACACTGAAGCTTTCTTT. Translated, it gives CASSKTDIMNTEAFF.

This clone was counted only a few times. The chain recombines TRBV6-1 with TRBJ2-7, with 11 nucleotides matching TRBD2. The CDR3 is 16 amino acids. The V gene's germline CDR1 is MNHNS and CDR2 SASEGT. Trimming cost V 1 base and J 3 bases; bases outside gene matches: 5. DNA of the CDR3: TGTGCCAGCAGTGAAGGACTAGCGGGGCGCTTCTACGAGCAGTACTTC. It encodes CASSEGLAGRFYEQYF.

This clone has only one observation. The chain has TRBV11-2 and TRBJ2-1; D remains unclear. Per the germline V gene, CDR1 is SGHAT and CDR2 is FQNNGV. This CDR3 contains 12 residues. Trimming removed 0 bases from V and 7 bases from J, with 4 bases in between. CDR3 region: CASSLERNEQFF. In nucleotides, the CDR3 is TGTGCCAGCAGCTTAGAGAGAAATGAGCAGTTCTTC. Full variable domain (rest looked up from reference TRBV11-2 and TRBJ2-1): EAGVAQSPRYKIIEKRQSVAFWCNPISGHATLYWYQQILGQGPKLLIQFQNNGVVDDSQLPKDRFSAERLKGVDSTLKIQPAKLEDSAVYLCASSLERNEQFFGPGTRLTVL.

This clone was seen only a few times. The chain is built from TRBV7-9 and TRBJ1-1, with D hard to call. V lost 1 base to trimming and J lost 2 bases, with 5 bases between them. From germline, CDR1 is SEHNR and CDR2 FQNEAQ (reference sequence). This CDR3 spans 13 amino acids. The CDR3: CASSLGSNTEAFF. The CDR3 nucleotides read TGTGCCAGCAGCTTAGGGTCCAACACTGAAGCTTTCTTT. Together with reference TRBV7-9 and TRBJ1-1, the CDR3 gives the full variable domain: DTGVSQNPRHKITKRGQNVTFRCDPISEHNRLYWYRQTLGQGPEFLTYFQNEAQLEKSRLLSDRFSAERPKGSFSTLEIQRTEQGDSAMYLCASSLGSNTEAFFGQGTRLTVV.

For the CDR3, the DNA is TGTGCCAGCAGCCAAGGACTAGCGGGCAACCTAGGGGGGTATACGCAGTATTTT. Protein product: CASSQGLAGNLGGYTQYF. The chain uses TRBV5-6 and TRBJ2-3; TRBD2 aligns across 11 bases. V lost 4 bases, J lost 7 bases, and 17 bases stayed unmatched. The CDR3 extends over 18 amino acids. Germline CDR1 reads SGHDT; CDR2 reads YYEEEE. The full variable domain, rest sourced from reference TRBV5-6 and TRBJ2-3, is DAGVTQSPTHLIKTRGQQVTLRCSPKSGHDTVSWYQQALGQGPQFIFQYYEEEERQRGNFPDRFSGHQFPNYSSELNVNALLLGDSALYLCASSQGLAGNLGGYTQYFGPGTRLTVL.

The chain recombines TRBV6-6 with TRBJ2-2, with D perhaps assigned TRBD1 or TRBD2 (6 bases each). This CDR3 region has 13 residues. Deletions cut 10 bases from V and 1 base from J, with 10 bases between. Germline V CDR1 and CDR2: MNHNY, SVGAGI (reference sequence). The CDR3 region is CATGARNTGELFF. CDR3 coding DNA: TGTGCCACGGGGGCCCGGAACACCGGGGAGCTGTTTTTT.

CDR3 coding DNA: TGTGCCAGGACGAATCGACAGGGAAATGGCTACACCTTC. This translates into CARTNRQGNGYTF. V is TRBV2 and J is TRBJ1-2, with 7 bases identical to TRBD1. After removal of 9 bases from V and 6 bases from J, the junction contained 10 bases not matched to a gene. Germline loops: CDR1 SNHLY, CDR2 FYNNEI. The CDR3 consists of 13 residues. Based on the CDR3 plus reference TRBV2 and TRBJ1-2, the full variable domain is EPEVTQTPSHQVTQMGQEVILRCVPISNHLYFYWYRQILGQKVEFLVSFYNNEISEKSEIFDDQFSVERPDGSNFTLKIRSTKLEDSAMYFCARTNRQGNGYTFGSGTRLTVV.

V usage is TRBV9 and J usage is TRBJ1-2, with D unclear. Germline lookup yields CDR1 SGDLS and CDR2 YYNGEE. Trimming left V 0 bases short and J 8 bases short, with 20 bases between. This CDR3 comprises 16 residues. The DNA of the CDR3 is TGTGCCAGCAGCGTAGGATCCCGACTCTCCCTCGAAGGCTACACCTTC. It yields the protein CASSVGSRLSLEGYTF.

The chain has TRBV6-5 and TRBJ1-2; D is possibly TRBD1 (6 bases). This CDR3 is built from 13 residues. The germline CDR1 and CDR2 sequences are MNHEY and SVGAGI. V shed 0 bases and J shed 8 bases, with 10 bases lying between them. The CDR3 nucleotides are TGTGCCAGCAGTTACTCGGGGGCGGGGGGCTACACCTTC. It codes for CASSYSGAGGYTF.

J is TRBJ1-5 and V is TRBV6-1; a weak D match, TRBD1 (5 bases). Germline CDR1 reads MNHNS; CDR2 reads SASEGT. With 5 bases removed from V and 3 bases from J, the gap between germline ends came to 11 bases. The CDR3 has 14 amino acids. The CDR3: CASSRGVPNQPQHF. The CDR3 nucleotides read TGTGCCAGCAGTAGAGGGGTTCCCAATCAGCCCCAGCATTTT.

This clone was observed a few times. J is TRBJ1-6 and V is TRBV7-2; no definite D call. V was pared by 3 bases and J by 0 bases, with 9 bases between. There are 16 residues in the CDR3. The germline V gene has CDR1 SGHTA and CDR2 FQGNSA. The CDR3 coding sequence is TGTGCCAGCAGCTTCCTCGGTAGCTCCTATAATTCACCCCTCCACTTT. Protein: CASSFLGSSYNSPLHF.

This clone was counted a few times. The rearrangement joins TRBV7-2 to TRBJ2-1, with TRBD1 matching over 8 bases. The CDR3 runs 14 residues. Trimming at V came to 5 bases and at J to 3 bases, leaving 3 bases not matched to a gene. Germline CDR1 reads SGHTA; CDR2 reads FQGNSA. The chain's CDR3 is CASSARGHYNEQFF. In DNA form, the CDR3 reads TGTGCCAGCAGCGCCAGGGGGCACTACAATGAGCAGTTCTTC.

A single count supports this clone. CDR3 protein: CASSLGASYEQYF. As DNA, the CDR3 is TGTGCCAGCAGCTTGGGCGCCTCCTACGAGCAGTACTTC. The J gene is TRBJ2-7, the V gene TRBV5-7; D is unresolved. TRBV5-7 is known as an ORF, though its function is uncertain. With 0 bases removed from V and 0 bases from J, the gap between germline ends came to 4 bases. The CDR3 consists of 13 residues.

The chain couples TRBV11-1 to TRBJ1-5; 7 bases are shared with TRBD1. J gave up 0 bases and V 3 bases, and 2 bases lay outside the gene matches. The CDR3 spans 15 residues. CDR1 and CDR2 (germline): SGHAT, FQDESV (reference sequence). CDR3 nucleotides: TGTGCCAGCAGCTTGGGGACAGATAGCAATCAGCCCCAGCATTTT. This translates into CASSLGTDSNQPQHF.

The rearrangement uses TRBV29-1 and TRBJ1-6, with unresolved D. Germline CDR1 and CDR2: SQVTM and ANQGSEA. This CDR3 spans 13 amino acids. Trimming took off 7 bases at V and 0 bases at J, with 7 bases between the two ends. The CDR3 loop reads CSARGSYNSPLHF. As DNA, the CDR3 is TGCAGCGCCCGCGGCTCCTATAATTCACCCCTCCACTTT.

The CDR3 coding sequence is TGTGCCACCTCGGTGGCTAGCGGGCGCACAGATACGCAGTATTTT. Amino acid sequence: CATSVASGRTDTQYF. The chain couples TRBV7-9 to TRBJ2-3, with TRBD2 identical over 8 bases. The V gene end was trimmed by 10 bases and the J gene end by 1 base; junction bases not matched to a gene: 10. Germline CDR1 SEHNR, CDR2 FQNEAQ (reference sequence). The CDR3 totals 15 residues. Using reference TRBV7-9 and TRBJ2-3 for the parts outside the CDR3, the full variable domain is DTGVSQNPRHKITKRGQNVTFRCDPISEHNRLYWYRQTLGQGPEFLTYFQNEAQLEKSRLLSDRFSAERPKGSFSTLEIQRTEQGDSAMYLCATSVASGRTDTQYFGPGTRLTVL.

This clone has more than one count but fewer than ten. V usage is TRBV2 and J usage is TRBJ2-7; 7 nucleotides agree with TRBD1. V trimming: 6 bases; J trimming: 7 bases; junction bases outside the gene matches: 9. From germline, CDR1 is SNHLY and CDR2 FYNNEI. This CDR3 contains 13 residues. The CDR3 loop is CASSLRGSGEQYF. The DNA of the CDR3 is TGTGCCAGCAGCCTCAGGGGGTCCGGGGAGCAGTACTTC.

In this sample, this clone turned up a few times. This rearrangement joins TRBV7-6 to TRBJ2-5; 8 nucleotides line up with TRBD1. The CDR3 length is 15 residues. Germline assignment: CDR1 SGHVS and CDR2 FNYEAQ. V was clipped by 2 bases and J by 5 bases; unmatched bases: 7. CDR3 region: CASSLWQGAGETQYF. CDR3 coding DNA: TGTGCCAGCAGCTTATGGCAGGGGGCGGGGGAGACCCAGTACTTC. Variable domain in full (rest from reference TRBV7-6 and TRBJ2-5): GAGVSQSPRYKVTKRGQDVALRCDPISGHVSLYWYRQALGQGPEFLTYFNYEAQQDKSGLPNDRFSAERPEGSISTLTIQRTEQRDSAMYRCASSLWQGAGETQYFGPGTRLLVL.

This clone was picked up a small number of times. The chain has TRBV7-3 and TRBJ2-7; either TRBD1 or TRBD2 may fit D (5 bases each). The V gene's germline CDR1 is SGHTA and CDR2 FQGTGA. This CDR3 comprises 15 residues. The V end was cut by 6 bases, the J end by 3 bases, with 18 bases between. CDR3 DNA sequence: TGTGCCAGCAGTTACGCCCGGGACGGGGACTACGAGCAGTACTTC. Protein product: CASSYARDGDYEQYF.